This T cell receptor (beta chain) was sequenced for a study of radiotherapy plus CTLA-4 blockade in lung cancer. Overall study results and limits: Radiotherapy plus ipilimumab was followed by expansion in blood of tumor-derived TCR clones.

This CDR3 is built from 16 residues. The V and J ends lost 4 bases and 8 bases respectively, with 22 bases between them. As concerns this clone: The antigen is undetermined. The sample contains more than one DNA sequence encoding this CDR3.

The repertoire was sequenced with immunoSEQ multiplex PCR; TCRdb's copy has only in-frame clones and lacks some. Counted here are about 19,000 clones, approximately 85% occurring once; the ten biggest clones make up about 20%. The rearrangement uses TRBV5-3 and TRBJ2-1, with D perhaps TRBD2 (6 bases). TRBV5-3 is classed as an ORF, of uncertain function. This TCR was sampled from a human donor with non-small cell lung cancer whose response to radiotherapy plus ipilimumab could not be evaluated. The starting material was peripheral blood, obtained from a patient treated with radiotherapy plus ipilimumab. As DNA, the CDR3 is TGTGCCAGAAGCAGAGCAACTAGCTCGATGGGCGATGAGCAGTTCTTC. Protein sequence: CARSRATSSMGDEQFF.